This TCR beta chain was sequenced in a study of CD8+ T cells in alopecia areata. Study in general: Administration of oral tofacitinib to treated patients was at 5 to 10 mg twice daily. Findings and caveats of the study: Tofacitinib delivered significant drops in scalp clonality and in expanded CD8+ clones among the top 100. The link between baseline CD8+ expansion and response remains uncertain with one nonresponder.

Germline V CDR1 and CDR2: SNHLY, FYNNEI. Trimming took 2 bases from V and 5 from J, leaving 15 bases between them. There are 16 residues in the CDR3. Treatment reported: oral pan-JAK inhibitor, 5-10 mg twice daily. Lesional scalp tissue (obtained by punch biopsy) and peripheral blood were collected from alopecia areata patients. RNA extraction was followed by reverse transcription into cDNA, which acted as the sequencing template. Produced via immunoSEQ multiplex PCR; TCRdb's table is partial and in-frame only. The sample lists approximately 100,000 clones; 60% were seen once. About this clone: No antigen is known for it.

The material sequenced was CD8+ T cells sorted from blood, taken at roughly week 58, from a patient treated with tofacitinib. The origin of this receptor is a human donor with alopecia areata. V and J are TRBV2 and TRBJ2-2; D may be TRBD2 (6 bases). CDR3 in amino acids: CASSEQLAWSTGELFF. As DNA, the CDR3 is TGTGCCAGCAGTGAACAACTAGCTTGGTCGACCGGGGAGCTGTTTTTT. Combining the CDR3 with reference TRBV2 and TRBJ2-2 gives the whole variable domain EPEVTQTPSHQVTQMGQEVILRCVPISNHLYFYWYRQILGQKVEFLVSFYNNEISEKSEIFDDQFSVERPDGSNFTLKIRSTKLEDSAMYFCASSEQLAWSTGELFFGEGSRLTVL.